Listed below are T cell receptor beta chains from one sample, sequenced in a study of tumor-infiltrating lymphocytes in primary liver carcinoma. TCRdb re-analysed the multiplex PCR reads in MiXCR, keeping a single row per CDR3 protein. This table holds approximately 23,000 distinct CDR3 sequences, 80% found once. Sequenced sample: liver tumor tissue from sampling region 2. The source is a woman aged 30 to 39 with primary liver carcinoma and hepatitis B virus infection. Each CDR3 is given with its conserved first and last residue. The D gene is left open where the match is weak. Clone sizes are given selectively: once, few, many, or a class where the clone is expanded.

d_gene: NA; v_gene: TRBV30; j_gene: TRBJ2-3; abundance: NA; CDR3aa: CPWSPGTGTVTQYF; CDR3nt: TGTCCCTGGAGTCCGGGGACGGGCACAGTTACGCAGTATTTT
d_gene: NA; v_gene: TRBV11-2; j_gene: TRBJ2-5; abundance: once; CDR3aa: CASTFLTTAAETHYF; CDR3nt: TGTGCCAGCACTTTTTTGACGACAGCCGCTGAGACCCATTACTTC
d_gene: NA; v_gene: TRBV6-1; j_gene: TRBJ1-3; abundance: NA; CDR3aa: CAISGAISGNTIYF; CDR3nt: TGTGCCATCAGTGGGGCTATCTCGGGAAACACCATATATTTT
d_gene: NA; v_gene: TRBV7-8; j_gene: TRBJ2-2; abundance: NA; CDR3aa: CASSLQVLSTGELFF; CDR3nt: TGTGCCAGCAGTTTACAAGTACTCTCCACCGGGGAGCTGTTTTTT
d_gene: TRBD2; v_gene: TRBV7-9; j_gene: TRBJ2-3; abundance: NA; CDR3aa: CASGLLLAGATETQYF; CDR3nt: TGTGCCAGCGGCCTACTACTAGCGGGAGCCACAGAAACGCAGTATTTT
d_gene: NA; v_gene: TRBV6-5; j_gene: TRBJ1-5; abundance: NA; CDR3aa: CASSPSLIQPQHF; CDR3nt: TGTGCTAGCAGTCCATCTCTCATTCAGCCCCAGCATTTT
d_gene: TRBD2; v_gene: TRBV11-3; j_gene: TRBJ2-1; abundance: NA; CDR3aa: CVGSRLAGGGYEQFF; CDR3nt: TGTGTCGGCAGTCGACTAGCGGGGGGGGGGTATGAGCAGTTCTTC
d_gene: NA; v_gene: TRBV28; j_gene: TRBJ2-1; abundance: NA; CDR3aa: CARSHARGLNEQFF; CDR3nt: TGTGCTAGGAGTCACGCCCGGGGGTTAAATGAGCAGTTCTTC
d_gene: TRBD2; v_gene: TRBV4-3; j_gene: TRBJ2-3; abundance: NA; CDR3aa: CASGQEGLAGGPTDTQYF; CDR3nt: TGCGCCAGCGGCCAAGAAGGCCTAGCGGGAGGGCCAACAGATACGCAGTATTTC
d_gene: NA; v_gene: TRBV6-2/TRBV6-3; j_gene: TRBJ2-5; abundance: NA; CDR3aa: CASSYSTYLIQYF; CDR3nt: TGTGCCAGCAGTTACTCGACTTATTTGATCCAGTACTTC
d_gene: NA; v_gene: TRBV9; j_gene: TRBJ2-1; abundance: many; CDR3aa: CASSVDSNLYNEQFF; CDR3nt: TGTGCCAGCAGCGTAGACTCTAACCTCTACAATGAGCAGTTCTTC
d_gene: NA; v_gene: TRBV4-3; j_gene: TRBJ1-6; abundance: NA; CDR3aa: CASSQDLTGTRLSTLHF; CDR3nt: TGCGCCAGTAGCCAAGATCTGACGGGGACTAGACTATCAACCCTCCACTTT
d_gene: TRBD2; v_gene: TRBV5-4; j_gene: TRBJ2-3; abundance: NA; CDR3aa: CASSNPAASGSWIGTQYF; CDR3nt: TGTGCCAGCAGTAACCCGGCGGCTAGCGGTAGTTGGATAGGTACGCAGTATTTT
d_gene: NA; v_gene: TRBV10-3; j_gene: TRBJ2-1; abundance: NA; CDR3aa: CANRPTATREEQFF; CDR3nt: TGTGCCAACAGACCCACGGCGACCCGGGAGGAGCAGTTCTTC